A selection of T cell receptor beta chains follows, all from one sample in a study of response to subunit inactivated influenza vaccine. TCRdb passed the RT-PCR reads through MiXCR, listing each CDR3 protein once. The repertoire has about 530,000 distinct CDR3 sequences, 12% of them found once; the top ten carry approximately 10%. This specimen consisted of PBMCs from blood, obtained on the day of vaccination. The origin of the receptors is a man aged 50 to 59 who received an inactivated influenza vaccine. Both conserved end residues are part of each CDR3. Each record gives: D gene, J gene, clone size, V gene, CDR3 DNA, CDR3 protein. The D gene is left open where the match is weak. The listing skips clone size in some rows; elsewhere it reads once, few, many or a size class.

d_gene: TRBD1
j_gene: TRBJ2-7
abundance: few
v_gene: TRBV7-6
CDR3nt: TGTGCCAGCAGCTCCCCGACAGGGAGCTCCTACGAGCAGTACTTC
CDR3aa: CASSSPTGSSYEQYF

d_gene: TRBD1
j_gene: TRBJ2-2
abundance: many
v_gene: TRBV10-3
CDR3nt: TGTGCCATCAGTGAAAGGGGGCCGGGGAACACCGGGGAGCTGTTTTTT
CDR3aa: CAISERGPGNTGELFF

d_gene: TRBD2
j_gene: TRBJ2-1
abundance: few
v_gene: TRBV28
CDR3nt: TGTGCCAGCAGTTCGGTTGCTAGCGGGAGTTACAATGAGCAGTTCTTC
CDR3aa: CASSSVASGSYNEQFF

d_gene: NA
j_gene: TRBJ2-7
abundance: NA
v_gene: TRBV20-1
CDR3nt: TGCAGTGCTAGGGCCGACAAGCGACCAGACGAGCAGTACTTC
CDR3aa: CSARADKRPDEQYF

d_gene: NA
j_gene: TRBJ2-7
abundance: few
v_gene: TRBV6-2/TRBV6-3
CDR3nt: TGTGCCAGCAAAAGGGGGGGCACCTACGAGCAGTACTTC
CDR3aa: CASKRGGTYEQYF

d_gene: NA
j_gene: TRBJ2-1
abundance: NA
v_gene: TRBV9
CDR3nt: TGTGCCAGCAGCGGCCCCTTAAAAGCGGGCGCAAGCTCCTACAATGAGCAGTTCTTC
CDR3aa: CASSGPLKAGASSYNEQFF

d_gene: TRBD2
j_gene: TRBJ2-2
abundance: few
v_gene: TRBV11-2
CDR3nt: TGTGCCAGCAGCTTGCTCCCGACTAGCGGGGGACGGAACACCGGGGAGCTGTTTTTT
CDR3aa: CASSLLPTSGGRNTGELFF

d_gene: NA
j_gene: TRBJ1-2
abundance: NA
v_gene: TRBV4-2
CDR3nt: TGTGCCAGCAGCCAAGATGACGGTGGGAACTATGGCTACACCTTC
CDR3aa: CASSQDDGGNYGYTF

d_gene: TRBD2
j_gene: TRBJ2-7
abundance: NA
v_gene: TRBV5-1
CDR3nt: TGCGCCAGCAGCTCCGGACCGGGGGGGCCTAGCTCCTACGAGCAGTACTTC
CDR3aa: CASSSGPGGPSSYEQYF

d_gene: NA
j_gene: TRBJ2-7
abundance: NA
v_gene: TRBV30
CDR3nt: TGTGCCTGGAGTTCCGACAGCTACGAGCAGTACTTC
CDR3aa: CAWSSDSYEQYF

d_gene: TRBD1
j_gene: TRBJ2-5
abundance: NA
v_gene: TRBV6-1
CDR3nt: TGTGCCAGCAGCATACAGGGGGAATTTCGAGAGTCCCAGTACTTC
CDR3aa: CASSIQGEFRESQYF

d_gene: NA
j_gene: TRBJ2-2
abundance: few
v_gene: TRBV7-9
CDR3nt: TGTGCCAGCAGCTTAGGCCGGGCGCTGAACACCGGGGAGCTGTTTTTT
CDR3aa: CASSLGRALNTGELFF

d_gene: NA
j_gene: TRBJ1-5
abundance: many
v_gene: TRBV3-1
CDR3nt: TGTGCCAGCAGCCAGATGGGGGATCAGCCCCAGCATTTT
CDR3aa: CASSQMGDQPQHF

d_gene: NA
j_gene: TRBJ2-3
abundance: few
v_gene: TRBV10-3
CDR3nt: TGTGCCAGCGAGGACACAGATACGCAGTATTTT
CDR3aa: CASEDTDTQYF

d_gene: TRBD2
j_gene: TRBJ2-1
abundance: few
v_gene: TRBV29-1
CDR3nt: TGCAGCGTTTGGGGACTAGCGGGACCTCGCTCCTACAATGAGCAGTTCTTC
CDR3aa: CSVWGLAGPRSYNEQFF

d_gene: TRBD2
j_gene: TRBJ2-5
abundance: NA
v_gene: TRBV20-1
CDR3nt: TGCAGTGCTAGAGTCCCGGGACTAGCGGGGGAAACCCAGTACTTC
CDR3aa: CSARVPGLAGETQYF

d_gene: NA
j_gene: TRBJ2-7
abundance: many
v_gene: TRBV3-1
CDR3nt: TGTGCCAGCAGCCCGGGGGACTTTTCCTACGAGCAGTACTTC
CDR3aa: CASSPGDFSYEQYF